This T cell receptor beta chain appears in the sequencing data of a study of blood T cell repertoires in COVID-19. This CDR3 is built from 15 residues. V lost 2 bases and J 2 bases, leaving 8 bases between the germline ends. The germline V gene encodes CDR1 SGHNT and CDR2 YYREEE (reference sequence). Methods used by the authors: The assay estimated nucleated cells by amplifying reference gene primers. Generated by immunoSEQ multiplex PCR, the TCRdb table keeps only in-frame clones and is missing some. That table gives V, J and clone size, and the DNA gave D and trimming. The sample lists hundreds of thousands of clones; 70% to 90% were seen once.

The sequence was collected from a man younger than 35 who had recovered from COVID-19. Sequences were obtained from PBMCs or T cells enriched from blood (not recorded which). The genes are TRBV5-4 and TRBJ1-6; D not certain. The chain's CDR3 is CASSLESTYNSPLHF. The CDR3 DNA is TGTGCCAGCAGCTTAGAGAGTACCTATAATTCACCCCTCCACTTT. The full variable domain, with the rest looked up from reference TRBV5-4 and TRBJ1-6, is ETGVTQSPTHLIKTRGQQVTLRCSSQSGHNTVSWYQQALGQGPQFIFQYYREEENGRGNFPPRFSGLQFPNYSSELNVNALELDDSALYLCASSLESTYNSPLHFGNGTRLTVT.